Included here is one TCR beta chain sequence, with context. What it recognizes is unknown. Relative to the germline gene, one junction end is altered; a read error may explain this. RNA was extracted from bulk tissue without any cell sorting. This non-tumor lung sample came from over 3 cm beyond the tumor edge. The sample originates from a study of tumor and adjacent non-tumor tissue in lung cancer. Study-level information: Patients comprised about a dozen adenocarcinoma, a couple of squamous cell carcinoma and 1 small cell lung cancer.

A modified ARM-PCR protocol with three rounds of nested PCR amplified TCRbeta. MiXCR, run by TCRdb on the multiplex PCR reads, gives a single entry per CDR3 protein. The sample lists 90,000 to 100,000 distinct CDR3 sequences; around three quarters were seen once. Study-level results: Tumor repertoires had a smaller top 100 clone share than normal lung.

The TCR was taken from a man between 60 and 75 years old with small cell lung cancer. Sequencing used distant non-tumor lung tissue.

The CDR3 nucleotides read TGTGCCAACACTCGACACGGCTCTGGGGCCAATGTCCTGACTTTC. Amino acids: CANTRHGSGANVLTF. V and J are TRBV6-1 and TRBJ2-6; TRBD1 might be the D (5 bases). The CDR3 length is 15 residues. Germline lookup yields CDR1 MNHNS and CDR2 SASEGT.